This record covers a single T cell receptor beta chain. The antigen remains undetermined. V was trimmed by 6 bases and J by 6 bases, leaving 9 bases between them. Germline CDR1 and CDR2: SGDLS and YYNGEE. CDR3 length equals 12 residues. MiXCR, applied by TCRdb to the RT-PCR reads, yields one record per CDR3 protein. The table shows almost 600,000 distinct CDR3 sequences, with around 15% occurring only once. The sample originates from a study of response to subunit inactivated influenza vaccine. Study-level findings and limits: The study's authors posited that every seasonal influenza vaccination enlists few new T cells.

Material: PBMCs from blood, obtained 11 to 12 days after vaccination. This chain connects TRBV9 to TRBJ2-2; D possibly corresponds to TRBD1 (6 bases). This sequence was found in a man in his fifties or sixties who received an inactivated influenza vaccine. The CDR3 DNA reads as TGTGCCAGCAAGGACAGCTCCGGGGAGCTGTTTTTT. It encodes CASKDSSGELFF. The full variable domain, in which reference TRBV9 and TRBJ2-2 provide the parts outside the CDR3, is DSGVTQTPKHLITATGQRVTLRCSPRSGDLSVYWYQQSLDQGLQFLIQYYNGEERAKGNILERFSAQQFPDLHSELNLSSLELGDSALYFCASKDSSGELFFGEGSRLTVL.